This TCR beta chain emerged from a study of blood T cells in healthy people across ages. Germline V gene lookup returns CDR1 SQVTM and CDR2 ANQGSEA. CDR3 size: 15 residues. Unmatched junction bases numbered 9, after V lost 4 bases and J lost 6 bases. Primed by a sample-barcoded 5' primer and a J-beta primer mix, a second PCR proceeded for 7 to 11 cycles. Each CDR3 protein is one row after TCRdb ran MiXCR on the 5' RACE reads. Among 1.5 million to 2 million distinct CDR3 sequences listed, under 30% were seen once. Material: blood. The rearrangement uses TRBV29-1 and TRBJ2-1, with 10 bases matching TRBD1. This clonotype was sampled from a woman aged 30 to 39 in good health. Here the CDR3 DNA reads TGCAGCGTTGCTTCGGGACAGGGGTTCGGCAATGAGCAGTTCTTC. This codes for CSVASGQGFGNEQFF.